These 26 T cell receptor beta chains were all obtained from the same sample, sequenced in a study. TCRdb reanalysed the 5' RACE reads using MiXCR and keeps one entry per CDR3 protein. This table has about 54,000 distinct CDR3 sequences, roughly 18% appearing once. The sample taken for sequencing was naive CD4+ T cells sorted from blood. Subset of the sample: naive CD4+ T cells, CD4+CD45RA+CD25-. These receptor sequences come from a female donor with breast cancer.

For this clonotype: This may stem from a read error, because a much larger clone lies one nucleotide away. The J gene is TRBJ2-5, the V gene TRBV5-1; D remains unclear. The CDR3 runs to 12 residues. Looked up from germline, CDR1 is SGHRS and CDR2 is YFSETQ. The CDR3, as DNA: TGCGCCAACAGCTTGAGAAGAGAGACCCAGTACTTC. Translated: CANSLRRETQYF.

The rearrangement joins TRBV13 to TRBJ1-1; 7 nucleotides agree with TRBD1. Germline assignment: CDR1 PRHDT and CDR2 FYEKMQ (reference sequence). V trimming: 4 bases; J trimming: 4 bases; junction bases outside the gene matches: 9. The CDR3 has 15 amino acids. The CDR3 protein is CASSSRQGGITEAFF. In DNA, the CDR3 is TGTGCCAGCAGCTCTAGACAGGGAGGAATCACTGAAGCTTTCTTT. Together with reference TRBV13 and TRBJ1-1, the CDR3 gives the full variable domain: AAGVIQSPRHLIKEKRETATLKCYPIPRHDTVYWYQQGPGQDPQFLISFYEKMQSDKGSIPDRFSAQQFSDYHSELNMSSLELGDSALYFCASSSRQGGITEAFFGQGTRLTVV.

This chain links TRBV5-1 with TRBJ2-1; 7 nucleotides match TRBD2. J was trimmed by 2 bases and V by 4 bases; bases with no gene match: 9. The CDR3 has 16 residues. Germline V gene lookup returns CDR1 SGHRS and CDR2 YFSETQ. The CDR3, as DNA: TGCGCCAGCAGCCCAGGTGGGACTACGGCCTACAATGAGCAGTTCTTC. It yields the protein CASSPGGTTAYNEQFF.

The sample holds a few counts of this clonotype. The V gene is TRBV6-1, the J gene TRBJ1-3, with D possibly TRBD1 on 5 matching bases. Per the germline V gene, CDR1 is MNHNS and CDR2 is SASEGT. The CDR3 runs 15 residues. V was cut by 2 bases and J by 0 bases, with 8 bases left in between. The CDR3 sequence: CASSEQGISGNTIYF. In DNA, the CDR3 is TGTGCCAGCAGTGAACAGGGAATCTCTGGAAACACCATATATTTT.

V gene TRBV5-1 combines with J gene TRBJ2-1, with a weak D call TRBD2 (5 bases). The CDR3 length is 13 residues. Germline V gene lookup returns CDR1 SGHRS and CDR2 YFSETQ. V was clipped by 5 bases and J by 8 bases, with 14 bases between them. In DNA, the CDR3 is TGCGCCAGCAGTCCGGGCAGTAGCGATGAGCAGTTCTTC. Its translation is CASSPGSSDEQFF.

This chain links TRBV4-1 with TRBJ2-7; 13 bases align to TRBD2. The CDR3 runs 19 residues. The junction had 10 bases not matched to a gene; V was cut back by 1 base and J by 1 base. CDR1 is MGHRA, CDR2 YSYEKL, per germline. The CDR3 spells CASSQVTSGRAGASYEQYF. As DNA, the CDR3 is TGCGCCAGCAGCCAAGTTACTAGCGGGAGGGCCGGGGCGTCCTACGAGCAGTACTTC.

This clonotype came up once. One base away lies a much larger clone, so this may be a sequencing read error. This chain connects TRBV10-3 to TRBJ1-3, with TRBD1 identical over 9 bases. The CDR3 length is 15 residues. The V and J ends lost 2 bases and 3 bases, in that order; junction bases with no gene match: 2. In germline, CDR1 is ENHRY, CDR2 SYGVKD. This chain's CDR3 is CAISETGGSGNTIYF. The CDR3 DNA reads as TGTGCCATCAGTGAGACAGGGGGCAGTGGAAACACCATATATTTT.

This clonotype showed up many times. The chain couples TRBV9 to TRBJ2-3; D tentatively fits TRBD1 or TRBD2 (5 bases each). The CDR3 has 13 residues. Per germline, CDR1 SGDLS and CDR2 YYNGEE. Trimming removed 2 bases from V and 4 bases from J, with 8 bases in between. The CDR3 DNA reads as TGTGCCAGCAGCGTGGGGGTCCCAGATACGCAGTATTTT. It yields the protein CASSVGVPDTQYF.

The chain joins TRBV4-1 to TRBJ1-1, with TRBD1 as a possible D gene (5 bases). Trimming left V 1 base short and J 1 base short, with 13 bases between. The CDR3 loop spans 16 amino acids. Germline CDR1 is MGHRA and CDR2 is YSYEKL. The CDR3 region has the DNA TGCGCCAGCAGCCAAGGATTGGGGGTGAGGAACACTGAAGCTTTCTTT. Translation: CASSQGLGVRNTEAFF.

This clonotype was counted only a few times. The chain joins TRBV7-9 to TRBJ2-5; D gene ambiguous. The ends were cut back, 1 base at V and 5 bases at J, with 5 bases in the middle. The CDR3 consists of 12 residues. Germline CDR1 and CDR2: SEHNR and FQNEAQ (reference sequence). This chain's CDR3 is CASSLGTETQYF. For the CDR3, the DNA is TGTGCCAGCAGCTTAGGAACGGAGACCCAGTACTTC.

This clonotype occurred a few times. V usage is TRBV6-2 or TRBV6-3 and J usage is TRBJ2-1, with 10 bases aligning to TRBD1. CDR1 and CDR2 from the germline V gene are MNHEY and SVGEGT. The CDR3 loop spans 13 amino acids. Trimming took 7 bases from V and 4 from J; bases not matched to a gene: 1. CDR3 amino acids: CASKGQGYNEQFF. In DNA form, the CDR3 reads TGTGCCAGCAAGGGACAGGGGTACAATGAGCAGTTCTTC.

This clonotype appeared many times. The CDR3 coding sequence is TGCAGTGCTAGAGGACAGGGGGCCACAGATACGCAGTATTTT. Its translation is CSARGQGATDTQYF. The chain combines TRBV20-1 with TRBJ2-3, with TRBD1 identical over 10 bases. This CDR3 has 14 amino acids. Germline V gives CDR1 DFQATT, CDR2 SNEGSKA (reference sequence). V gave up 1 base and J gave up 2 bases; unmatched junction bases: 0.

By sample share, this clonotype is medium-sized (0.01 to 0.1%). The gene calls are TRBV15 and TRBJ2-3, with D hard to call. With 0 bases removed from V and 6 bases from J, the gap between germline ends came to 7 bases. This CDR3 spans 13 amino acids. Germline values: CDR1 LNHNV, CDR2 YYDKDF (reference sequence). This chain's CDR3 is CATSRDGLDTQYF. The CDR3 region has the DNA TGTGCCACCAGCAGAGATGGCCTCGATACGCAGTATTTT.

Many counts were recorded for this clonotype. The V and J genes are TRBV20-1 and TRBJ2-1; D gene unclear. The CDR3 sequence is 16 residues long. Looked up from germline, CDR1 is DFQATT and CDR2 is SNEGSKA (reference sequence). V lost 7 bases to trimming and J lost 0 bases, with 19 bases between them. Here the CDR3 DNA reads TGCAGTGTCCCCGGTGGTAGCCGAAGCTCCTACAATGAGCAGTTCTTC. Its translation: CSVPGGSRSSYNEQFF.

This clonotype was seen more than once but under ten times. The chain couples TRBV7-2 to TRBJ1-5, with 7 bases fitting TRBD1. V gave up 5 bases and J gave up 0 bases; unmatched junction bases: 7. From germline, CDR1 is SGHTA and CDR2 FQGNSA. The CDR3 length is 16 residues. This chain's CDR3 is CASSPGGAYSNQPQHF. CDR3 bases: TGTGCCAGCAGCCCAGGGGGGGCATATAGCAATCAGCCCCAGCATTTT.

With regard to this clonotype: This could be a read error, since a much larger clone is one nucleotide away. V and J are TRBV5-1 and TRBJ2-4; no reliable D call. The length of the CDR3 is 12 residues. Per the germline V gene, CDR1 is SGHRS and CDR2 is YFSETQ. The CDR3 sequence: CASNSNKNMQYF. The CDR3 nucleotides are TGCGCCAGCAATTCGAACAAAAACATGCAGTACTTC. Using reference TRBV5-1 and TRBJ2-4 for the parts outside the CDR3, the full variable domain is KAGVTQTPRYLIKTRGQQVTLSCSPISGHRSVSWYQQTPGQGLQFLFEYFSETQRNKGNFPGRFSGRQFSNSRSEMNVSTLELGDSALYLCASNSNKNMQYFGAGTRLSVL.

This clonotype has at least ten counts. This chain uses TRBV10-2 with TRBJ2-7; TRBD1 aligns across 8 bases. CDR1 is WSHSY, CDR2 SAAADI, per germline. V shed 3 bases and J 4 bases; nucleotides not matched to a gene: 8. The CDR3 has 15 residues. The DNA of the CDR3 is TGCGCCAGCAGTGATTTGGCAGGGGGCCGGTACGAGCAGTACTTC. It translates to CASSDLAGGRYEQYF.

This clonotype was seen many times. This chain links TRBV20-1 with TRBJ1-1; D not certain. Per germline, CDR1 DFQATT and CDR2 SNEGSKA (reference sequence). This CDR3 spans 13 amino acids. V gave up 2 bases and J gave up 0 bases, with 7 bases separating them. This CDR3 reads CSARRHMNTEAFF. DNA for the CDR3: TGCAGTGCTAGACGGCACATGAACACTGAAGCTTTCTTT.

The chain combines TRBV12-3 or TRBV12-4 with TRBJ2-7; 8 bases fit TRBD1. Trimming removed 5 bases from V and 6 bases from J; junction bases left unmatched: 9. This CDR3 has 14 amino acids. The CDR3 DNA sequence: TGTGCCAGCAGTCTTGGACAGGGTGTCTCCGAGCAGTACTTC. This encodes CASSLGQGVSEQYF.

This clonotype has ten or more counts. The chain combines TRBV10-2 with TRBJ2-6; D gene uncertain. Trimming left V 4 bases short and J 3 bases short, with 10 bases between. Germline assignment: CDR1 WSHSY and CDR2 SAAADI. The CDR3 consists of 15 residues. Here the CDR3 DNA reads TGCGCCAGCAGTGGTACCCGTTTTGGGGCCAACGTCCTGACTTTC. Protein: CASSGTRFGANVLTF.

This clonotype was counted many times. This chain connects TRBV7-3 to TRBJ2-2; 7 positions agree with TRBD2. The V gene's germline CDR1 is SGHTA and CDR2 FQGTGA. V gave up 5 bases and J gave up 5 bases; unmatched junction bases: 11. This CDR3 spans 16 amino acids. CDR3 in amino acids: CASSPGRRGGTGELFF. DNA for the CDR3: TGTGCCAGCAGCCCTGGGCGCCGGGGAGGGACCGGGGAGCTGTTTTTT.

The table lists this clonotype with many counts. The rearrangement uses TRBV29-1 and TRBJ2-2, with D maybe TRBD2 (6 bases). The V gene's germline CDR1 is SQVTM and CDR2 ANQGSEA. CDR3 length: 13 amino acids. V dropped 5 bases and J dropped 7 bases, with 14 bases sitting between them. For the CDR3, the DNA is TGCAGCGTTCAGGGACTGTTGGACGGGGAGCTGTTTTTT. Protein product: CSVQGLLDGELFF.

This clonotype was counted only a few times. V usage is TRBV2 and J usage is TRBJ2-7; no firm D call. The CDR3 covers 13 residues. V lost 2 bases and J lost 6, with 11 bases in between. The germline V gene encodes CDR1 SNHLY and CDR2 FYNNEI. The CDR3, as DNA: TGTGCCAGCAGTGAATACGTTCTTGGCGAGCAGTACTTC. Its protein product is CASSEYVLGEQYF.

This clonotype was counted many times. The genes are TRBV12-3 or TRBV12-4 and TRBJ2-1, with 8 positions matching TRBD2. The CDR3 totals 15 residues. J lost 5 bases, V lost 7 bases, and 10 bases had no gene match. The CDR3 spells CASTLAGSPHNEQFF. CDR3 in DNA: TGTGCCAGCACCCTAGCGGGTAGTCCCCACAATGAGCAGTTCTTC.

On this clonotype itself: Since the CDR3 does not end with the conserved phenylalanine or tryptophan, this likely comes from a read error. The chain carries TRBV9 and TRBJ2-3; TRBD1 aligns across 7 bases. V lost 5 bases to trimming and J lost 1 base; unmatched junction nucleotides: 7. The germline V gene encodes CDR1 SGDLS and CDR2 YYNGEE. The CDR3 has 15 amino acids. CDR3 sequence: CASRKGAIGTDTQYS. The CDR3 nucleotides are TGTGCCAGCAGGAAGGGGGCCATTGGCACAGATACGCAGTATTCT.

The genes are TRBV10-3 and TRBJ2-6; D remains ambiguous. The ends were cut back, 8 bases at V and 9 bases at J, with 11 bases in the middle. The CDR3 totals 12 residues. Germline values: CDR1 ENHRY, CDR2 SYGVKD. CDR3 sequence (DNA): TGTGCCATCGGCGGTCAGCACAACGTCCTGACTTTC. It is translated as CAIGGQHNVLTF.